The table lists the clone carrying this TCR beta chain with many counts. The target antigen is unknown. Healthy Caucasian donors formed the entire cohort. TCRdb called the 5' RACE reads again in MiXCR, with one record for every CDR3 protein. The sample yields a few hundred thousand distinct CDR3 sequences, around 15% seen once. The CDR3 spans 15 residues. With V trimmed by 8 bases and J by 0 bases, 6 bases remained unmatched. The source of the sample is a study of identical twins. Whole-study results and caveats: In beta out-of-frame sequences, the excess sharing between twins was weaker. For cord blood, abundant beta clonotypes had fewer insertions, unlike memory repertoires, which showed none.

These data are also associated with another study on yellow fever vaccine responses in identical twins.

This TCR was recovered from a woman between 18 and 30 years old in good health. The sequenced sample consisted of CD4+ T cells sorted from blood. The V and J genes are TRBV12-3 or TRBV12-4 and TRBJ2-3; 9 bases agree with TRBD1. Here the CDR3 DNA reads TGTGCCAGCGGCCCCGGGACAGGGAGCACAGATACGCAGTATTTT. Translated, it gives CASGPGTGSTDTQYF.